The present TCR beta chain was sequenced within a study of OX40 agonist ivuxolimab in advanced cancers. Study conclusions and caveats: At 0.1 to 3.0 mg/kg and by week 6, clonal expansion occurred in CD4+ and CD8+ blood T cells. Compared with others, partial responders at 0.1-3.0 mg/kg displayed clonal expansion among the lowest. Researchers report that CD8+ T cells had, on average, more expanded clones than CD4+.

To note about this clone: Antigen: not known.

Cycle 7 day 1, cycle 4 day 1, and baseline were the timepoints at which blood was sampled. Here immunoSEQ multiplex PCR was the method, and the copy in TCRdb shows in-frame clones only, minus some. This table holds about 83,000 clones, about 88% found once. CDR1 and CDR2 (germline): SGHNT, YENEEA. Trimming pared 6 bases from V and 0 bases from J, leaving 15 bases between. The CDR3 spans 16 residues. This receptor was identified in an adult with an advanced solid tumor such as melanoma, head and neck, liver or kidney cancer. Sequencing used CD4+ or CD8+ T cells sorted from blood, obtained in a trial of the OX40 agonist ivuxolimab. The V call is TRBV11-3, the J call TRBJ2-1; D is undetermined. Written as DNA, the CDR3 is TGTGCCAGCAGACCGCATGCAGAGAGCTCCTACAATGAGCAGTTCTTC. Translating gives CASRPHAESSYNEQFF.